These 17 T cell receptor beta chains share one sample of origin, sequenced in a study of T cells after somatic rescue of genetic block. TCRdb's copy holds only in-frame clones and misses some; the assay was immunoSEQ multiplex PCR. The data show about 72,000 clones, approximately 90% seen once. The sample comprised peripheral blood mononuclear cells (PBMCs). The receptors derive from a man aged 30 to 45.

This sequence joins TRBV21-1 and TRBJ2-5; the table's D call TRBD1 went unverified against the DNA. TRBV21-1 is shown as a pseudogene. The CDR3 length is 18 residues. The CDR3 loop is CASSKDGQPRWHQETQYF. The CDR3 DNA follows: TGTGCCAGCAGCAAAGATGGACAGCCGAGGTGGCACCAAGAGACCCAGTACTTC.

The chain recombines TRBV7-8 with TRBJ2-7; TRBD1 aligns across 10 bases. The CDR3 runs to 15 residues. Germline assignment: CDR1 SGHVS and CDR2 FQNEAQ. V was pared by 5 bases and J by 3 bases, with 7 bases of the junction left unmatched. This CDR3 is CASSHRGQGVYEQYF. DNA for the CDR3: TGTGCCAGCAGCCACCGTGGACAGGGGGTCTACGAGCAGTACTTC.

This rearrangement joins TRBV28 to TRBJ2-3; 8 nucleotides align to TRBD2. The germline CDR1 and CDR2 sequences are MDHEN and SYDVKM. This CDR3 comprises 17 residues. Losses at the gene ends were 6 bases for V and 3 bases for J; bases not matched to a gene: 14. In DNA, the CDR3 is TGTGCCAGCAGCTACCGGGGGCCGGGACTAGGAACAGATACGCAGTATTTT. This gives the protein CASSYRGPGLGTDTQYF. The variable domain in full, with the rest retrieved from reference TRBV28 and TRBJ2-3, is DVKVTQSSRYLVKRTGEKVFLECVQDMDHENMFWYRQDPGLGLRLIYFSYDVKMKEKGDIPEGYSVSREKKERFSLILESASTNQTSMYLCASSYRGPGLGTDTQYFGPGTRLTVL.

The gene calls are TRBV5-4 and TRBJ1-2, with 10 bases identical to TRBD1. The J segment lost 7 bases and the V segment lost 5 bases, leaving 14 bases of the junction unmatched. Germline V gene data show CDR1 as SGHNT and CDR2 as YYREEE (reference sequence). This CDR3 contains 16 residues. The CDR3, as DNA: TGTGCCAGCAGTCAGGGCCGACAGGGGGCGCCGGGTGGCTACACCTTC. Translation: CASSQGRQGAPGGYTF.

This chain connects TRBV20-1 to TRBJ2-1, with 7 bases aligning to TRBD2. Losses at the gene ends were 3 bases for V and 8 bases for J; bases not matched to a gene: 1. Looked up from germline, CDR1 is DFQATT and CDR2 is SNEGSKA (reference sequence). CDR3 length equals 11 residues. CDR3 in amino acids: CSARREHEQFF. CDR3 bases: TGCAGTGCTAGGCGGGAGCATGAGCAGTTCTTC.

The chain joins TRBV16 to TRBJ2-7; D gene unclear. The length of the CDR3 is 11 residues. Trimming cost V 2 bases and J 4 bases, with 3 bases left between them. Per germline, CDR1 KGHSY and CDR2 FQNENV. CDR3 nucleotides: TGTGCCAGCAGCCAAGGGTACGAGCAGTACTTC. As protein: CASSQGYEQYF.

This rearrangement joins TRBV11-3 to TRBJ2-2; D ambiguous. The germline V and J ends were trimmed by 1 base and 7 bases, with 7 bases remaining between them. This CDR3 contains 13 residues. Germline CDR1 reads SGHNT; CDR2 reads YENEEA. CDR3 sequence: CASSLGVGGELFF. CDR3 bases: TGTGCCAGCAGCTTAGGTGTGGGCGGGGAGCTGTTTTTT.

The gene calls are TRBV2 and TRBJ2-1; perhaps TRBD1 as D (6 bases). CDR1 is SNHLY and CDR2 is FYNNEI in the germline V gene. V was cut by 4 bases and J by 5 bases, with 9 bases left in between. The CDR3 has 13 amino acids. CDR3 residues: CASSGAGDNEQFF. In DNA form, the CDR3 reads TGTGCCAGCAGTGGAGCAGGGGACAATGAGCAGTTCTTC.

The rearrangement uses TRBV9 and TRBJ1-1, with D hard to call. Germline-derived CDR1 and CDR2 are SGDLS and YYNGEE. CDR3 size: 13 residues. Trimming stripped 0 bases from V and 5 bases from J, with 8 bases between. CDR3 region: CASSVGGRTEAFF. For the CDR3, the DNA is TGTGCCAGCAGCGTAGGAGGGAGAACTGAAGCTTTCTTT.

The CDR3, as DNA: TGTGCCATCAAGTCTAGCGGGGGGTCCTACAATGAGCAGTTCTTC. As protein: CAIKSSGGSYNEQFF. This chain links TRBV10-3 with TRBJ2-1; 11 bases are a match to TRBD2. This CDR3 contains 15 residues. The V gene end was trimmed by 7 bases and the J gene end by 1 base; junction bases not matched to a gene: 3. Germline V gene lookup returns CDR1 ENHRY and CDR2 SYGVKD.

V and J are TRBV4-3 and TRBJ2-4; TRBD1 aligns across 8 bases. The CDR3 totals 14 residues. The germline CDR1 and CDR2 sequences are LGHNA and YSLEER. J gave up 8 bases and V 4 bases, and 7 bases lay outside the gene matches. The CDR3 loop reads CASSLTGEGDIQYF. In DNA, the CDR3 is TGCGCCAGCAGCCTGACAGGGGAAGGAGACATTCAGTACTTC.

The V and J genes are TRBV6-5 and TRBJ2-7, with D possibly being TRBD1 or TRBD2 (5 bases each). This CDR3 is 12 amino acids long. The V end was cut by 8 bases, the J end by 6 bases, with 14 bases between. CDR1 MNHEY and CDR2 SVGAGI come from the germline V gene. CDR3 loop: CASRDGIFEQYF. CDR3 bases: TGTGCCAGCCGGGACGGGATCTTCGAGCAGTACTTC.

The chain links TRBV5-1 to TRBJ1-2, with D tentatively TRBD1 (6 bases). V lost 7 bases and J lost 2, with 9 bases in between. The CDR3 length is 12 residues. Germline-derived CDR1 and CDR2 are SGHRS and YFSETQ. CDR3 residues: CASVTGNYGYTF. Here the CDR3 DNA reads TGCGCCAGCGTGACAGGAAACTATGGCTACACCTTC. Combining the CDR3 with reference TRBV5-1 and TRBJ1-2 gives the whole variable domain KAGVTQTPRYLIKTRGQQVTLSCSPISGHRSVSWYQQTPGQGLQFLFEYFSETQRNKGNFPGRFSGRQFSNSRSEMNVSTLELGDSALYLCASVTGNYGYTFGSGTRLTVV.

The V gene is TRBV5-1, the J gene TRBJ1-2; TRBD1 matches 7 bases. The length of the CDR3 is 15 residues. Germline-derived CDR1 and CDR2 are SGHRS and YFSETQ. V lost 4 bases to trimming and J lost 4 bases; unmatched junction nucleotides: 10. CDR3 residues: CASSPQQGLGYGYTF. DNA for the CDR3: TGCGCCAGCAGCCCTCAACAGGGGTTGGGCTATGGCTACACCTTC.

The chain carries TRBV6-5 and TRBJ2-1; no definite D call. Germline CDR1 and CDR2: MNHEY and SVGAGI. The CDR3 spans 15 residues. Trimming shortened V by 2 bases and J by 0 bases, and 8 bases separated the two germline ends. CDR3 nucleotide sequence: TGTGCCAGCAGTTACGGGCAGCTCTCCTACAATGAGCAGTTCTTC. Its translation is CASSYGQLSYNEQFF.

This chain links TRBV7-6 with TRBJ1-4, with D tentatively TRBD1 (6 bases). There are 14 residues in the CDR3. Trimming removed 1 base from V and 8 bases from J, with 11 bases in between. Germline-derived CDR1 and CDR2 are SGHVS and FNYEAQ. In nucleotides, the CDR3 is TGTGCCAGCAGCTTAGGAGGGGGGCCGGAAAAACTGTTTTTT. Translated: CASSLGGGPEKLFF.

The chain is built from TRBV27 and TRBJ2-5, with D possibly being TRBD1 (6 bases). V shed 0 bases and J shed 1 base, with 21 bases lying between them. Germline CDR1 MNHEY, CDR2 SMNVEV (reference sequence). The CDR3 is made up of 19 amino acids. CDR3 residues: CASSLSSGVGAPIQETQYF. CDR3 nucleotide sequence: TGTGCCAGCAGTTTATCGTCAGGGGTGGGGGCACCTATCCAAGAGACCCAGTACTTC.